Listed below are T cell receptor beta chains from one sample, sequenced in a study of cytomegalovirus exposure and HLA in healthy donors. Measured with immunoSEQ multiplex PCR; TCRdb has only the in-frame clones, and not every one. Altogether 200,000 to 250,000 clones are present, around 89% being singletons, with the ten largest covering around 1%. Sequences were obtained from PBMCs. These receptors all stem from a woman younger than 30 in good health and CMV-seronegative. CDR3s include the opening cysteine and the closing phenylalanine or tryptophan. Fields, in order: V gene, J gene, CDR3 protein.

>TRBV9|TRBJ1-1
CASSVAGGEAFF
>TRBV11-3|TRBJ2-3
CASSSGYRTDTQYF
>TRBV6-6|TRBJ1-2
CASSSRTTIGGYTF
>TRBV14|TRBJ1-3
CASSQVTGGGNTIYF
>TRBV4-1|TRBJ2-7
CASSQTGTGGLAGKDEQYF
>TRBV7-9|TRBJ2-1
CASSLGQGARSEQFF
>TRBV6-4|TRBJ2-3
CASSLAETFSTDTQYF
>TRBV10-1|TRBJ2-2
CASSPMNTGELFF
>TRBV5-1|TRBJ2-7
CASSLGRGSYEQYF
>TRBV9|TRBJ2-2
CASSVALGQGNGGELFF
>TRBV14|TRBJ2-5
CASSQVGMGYQETQYF
>TRBV7-8|TRBJ2-5
CASTLRPASGGEGTQYF
>TRBV5-6|TRBJ2-7
CASSWGQSSYEQYF
>TRBV14|TRBJ2-7
CASSRRQGGEEYF
>TRBV5-1|TRBJ2-7
CATSRGGDYEQYF
>TRBV14|TRBJ1-2
CASSQEAGGRFGGYTF
>TRBV7-2|TRBJ2-1
CASSLVGRGDEQFF
>TRBV7-2|TRBJ1-1
CASSLERALTEAFF
>TRBV9|TRBJ2-7
CASSEGTGSSYEQYF
>TRBV6-5|TRBJ2-3
CASSYTGLGGDTQYF
>TRBV2|TRBJ2-3
CASSEWLAGDTQYF
>TRBV9|TRBJ2-3
CASSVIPQGGRDVTDTQYF
>TRBV7-9|TRBJ2-4
CASSPNTQGGAKNIQYF
>TRBV4-1|TRBJ2-7
CASSQEPGLASYEQYF
>TRBV9|TRBJ2-7
CASSVVIGDEQYF
>TRBV25-1|TRBJ1-1
CASSEGGATEAFF
>TRBV20-1|TRBJ2-7
CSAKEILEQYF
>TRBV5-6|TRBJ1-2
CASSLLTEINYGYTF
>TRBV30|TRBJ2-7
CAWSLQGTEEQYF
>TRBV2|TRBJ1-3
CASRPFGAGNTIYF
>TRBV7-8|-
CASSSRQGIYEQYF
>TRBV11-2|TRBJ1-3
CASRWSSGNTIYF
>TRBV7-2|TRBJ2-3
CASSLYEDTQYF
>TRBV5-1|TRBJ2-7
CASSGRTSTLSSEQYF
>TRBV5-1|TRBJ1-5
CASSLGLNQPQHF